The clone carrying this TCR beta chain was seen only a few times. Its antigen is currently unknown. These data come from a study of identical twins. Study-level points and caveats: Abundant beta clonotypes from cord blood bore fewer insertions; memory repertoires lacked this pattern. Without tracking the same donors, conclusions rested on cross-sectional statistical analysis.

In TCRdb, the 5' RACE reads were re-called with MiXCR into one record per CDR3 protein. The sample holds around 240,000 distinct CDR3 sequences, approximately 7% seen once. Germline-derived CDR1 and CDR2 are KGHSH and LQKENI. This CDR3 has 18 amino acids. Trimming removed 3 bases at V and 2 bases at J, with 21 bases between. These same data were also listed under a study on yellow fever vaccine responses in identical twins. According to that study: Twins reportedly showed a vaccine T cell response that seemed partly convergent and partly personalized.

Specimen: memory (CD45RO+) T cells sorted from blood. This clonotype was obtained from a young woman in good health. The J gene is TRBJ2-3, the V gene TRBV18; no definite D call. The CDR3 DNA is TGTGCCAGCTCACCCCCCCTCACAGAAATCGTGGACACAGATACGCAGTATTTT. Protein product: CASSPPLTEIVDTDTQYF. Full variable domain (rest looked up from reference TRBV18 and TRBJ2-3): NAGVMQNPRHLVRRRGQEARLRCSPMKGHSHVYWYRQLPEEGLKFMVYLQKENIIDESGMPKERFSAEFPKEGPSILRIQQVVRGDSAAYFCASSPPLTEIVDTDTQYFGPGTRLTVL.